The rows below give T cell receptor beta chains drawn from one sample of a study of blood T cell repertoires in COVID-19. Generated by immunoSEQ multiplex PCR, the TCRdb table keeps only in-frame clones and is missing some. The sample records 210,000 or so clones, 86% being singletons. Sequencing was carried out using peripheral blood. The receptors were gathered from a man aged 45-65 years with acute or convalescent COVID-19. The CDR3 runs from the conserved cysteine through the conserved F or W. A D gene is named only where the DNA matches it firmly. Size is omitted from some rows. Given values are once, few, many or a class for expanded clones.

TRBJ1-4	-	TRBV9	-	CASSVGIRVPNEKLFF	TGTGCCAGCAGCGTAGGAATCAGGGTTCCTAATGAAAAACTGTTTTTT
TRBJ1-5	-	TRBV6-5	-	CASRPTGPKQPQHF	TGTGCCAGCAGACCAACAGGGCCCAAGCAGCCCCAGCATTTT
TRBJ1-1	-	TRBV6-5	-	CASIPPAGMNTEAFF	TGTGCCAGCATCCCCCCAGCAGGCATGAACACTGAAGCTTTCTTT
TRBJ2-7	-	TRBV7-9	-	CATNYLTGDSLYEQYF	TGTGCCACCAACTACCTCACAGGGGACTCCCTCTACGAGCAGTACTTC
TRBJ1-5	-	TRBV30	few	CAWSIRGREVYSNQPQHF	TGTGCCTGGAGTATAAGGGGCAGGGAAGTCTATAGCAATCAGCCCCAGCATTTT
TRBJ1-6	TRBD1	TRBV10-1	-	CASSEGTANSPLHF	TGCGCCAGCAGTGAAGGGACAGCTAATTCACCCCTCCACTTT
TRBJ2-3	-	TRBV9	-	CASSVPGLASTDTQYF	TGTGCCAGCAGCGTCCCCGGACTCGCTTCCACAGATACGCAGTATTTT
TRBJ1-2	TRBD1	TRBV19	-	CASIETGRYGYTF	TGTGCCAGCATTGAGACAGGGCGCTATGGCTACACCTTC
TRBJ2-3	TRBD2	TRBV19	-	CASSAGAGVSTDTQYF	TGTGCCAGTAGTGCGGGCGCGGGGGTGTCCACAGATACGCAGTATTTT
TRBJ1-1	TRBD1	TRBV30	-	CAWGGQGILAFF	TGTGCCTGGGGTGGACAGGGAATTTTAGCTTTCTTT
TRBJ2-3	TRBD2	TRBV7-9	-	CASKRLARVLGTDTQYF	TGTGCCAGCAAACGACTAGCGCGAGTGCTGGGCACAGATACGCAGTATTTT
TRBJ2-5	TRBD2	TRBV13	-	CASSHPGGSGGAAQYF	TGTGCCAGCAGCCACCCGGGAGGGAGCGGGGGGGCCGCCCAGTACTTC
TRBJ2-2	-	TRBV9	once	CASSVRSAGELFF	TGTGCCAGCAGCGTAAGGAGCGCCGGGGAGCTGTTTTTT
TRBJ2-6	-	TRBV2	-	CASKEGAGANVLTF	TGTGCCAGCAAGGAGGGTGCTGGGGCCAACGTCCTGACTTTC
TRBJ2-1	-	TRBV20-1	-	CSAGHYNEQFF	TGCAGTGCTGGGCATTACAATGAGCAGTTCTTC
TRBJ1-4	-	TRBV6-4	-	CASSVVEGEKLFF	TGTGCCAGCAGTGTAGTTGAGGGCGAAAAACTGTTTTTT
TRBJ1-4	-	TRBV6-1	-	CASRPQTNEKLFF	TGTGCCAGCAGGCCCCAGACTAATGAAAAACTGTTTTTT
TRBJ2-7	-	TRBV9	-	CASSVYGDSSYEQYF	TGTGCCAGCAGCGTTTACGGGGATAGCTCCTACGAGCAGTACTTC
TRBJ2-7	TRBD1	TRBV24-1	once	CATRGTGVYYEQYF	TGTGCCACCCGTGGGACAGGGGTCTACTACGAGCAGTACTTC
TRBJ2-2	-	TRBV19	once	CASSRTANTGELFF	TGTGCCAGTAGTCGGACAGCGAACACCGGGGAGCTGTTTTTT
TRBJ2-5	TRBD1	TRBV5-1	-	CASSLSGTGYPPGTQYF	TGCGCCAGCAGCCTCTCCGGGACAGGGTACCCTCCGGGGACCCAGTACTTC
TRBJ1-1	-	TRBV5-1	-	CASSAGSRGTEAFF	TGCGCCAGCAGTGCCGGCTCCCGGGGAACTGAAGCTTTCTTT
TRBJ1-4	TRBD1	TRBV5-4	-	CASSRDRGEEKLFF	TGTGCCAGCAGCCGGGACAGGGGAGAGGAAAAACTGTTTTTT
TRBJ1-2	-	TRBV27	-	CASSYRAQGSSSYGYTF	TGTGCCAGCAGCTACCGAGCGCAGGGATCCTCGAGCTATGGCTACACCTTC
TRBJ1-1	TRBD1	TRBV18	few	CASSPQWDRPTTEAFF	TGTGCCAGCTCACCACAGTGGGACAGGCCGACCACTGAAGCTTTCTTT
TRBJ1-4	-	TRBV6-5	once	CASKYQGATNEKLFF	TGTGCCAGCAAATACCAAGGAGCAACTAATGAAAAACTGTTTTTT
TRBJ2-5	TRBD2	TRBV11-2	-	CASSSGLAGGKTQYF	TGTGCCAGCAGCTCGGGACTAGCGGGGGGAAAGACCCAGTACTTC
TRBJ2-5	TRBD2	TRBV10-3	-	CAISGGLAAQETQYF	TGTGCCATCAGTGGGGGACTAGCGGCACAAGAGACCCAGTACTTC
TRBJ1-6	-	TRBV6-4	-	CASRAQGSSPLHF	TGTGCCAGCAGGGCACAGGGTTCTTCACCCCTCCACTTT
TRBJ2-3	TRBD2	TRBV19	-	CASSPTGLAGGSTDTQYF	TGTGCCAGTAGTCCAACGGGACTAGCGGGGGGAAGCACAGATACGCAGTATTTT
TRBJ2-2	TRBD1	TRBV29-1	-	CSVEGTGDTGELFF	TGCAGCGTTGAGGGGACAGGGGACACCGGGGAGCTGTTTTTT
TRBJ1-3	-	TRBV18	-	CASSPPTGRNSGNTIYF	TGTGCCAGCTCACCACCTACAGGGCGGAACTCTGGAAACACCATATATTTT
TRBJ1-4	-	TRBV7-9	-	CASSARGNEKLFF	TGTGCCAGCAGCGCCCGCGGGAATGAAAAACTGTTTTTT
TRBJ2-5	-	TRBV10-1	-	CASSQGGQETQYF	TGCGCCAGCAGCCAGGGAGGCCAAGAGACCCAGTACTTC
TRBJ1-2	-	TRBV4-1	few	CASSQDKRTELIYGYTF	TGCGCCAGCAGCCAAGATAAGAGGACAGAATTGATCTATGGCTACACCTTC
TRBJ1-3	-	TRBV25-1	-	CASRGDNSGNTIYF	TGTGCCAGCAGAGGGGACAACTCTGGAAACACCATATATTTT
TRBJ1-5	-	TRBV6-5	-	CASAGSLGDQPQHF	TGTGCCAGCGCCGGCTCCTTAGGGGATCAGCCCCAGCATTTT
TRBJ2-1	TRBD1	TRBV2	-	CASSGTGSSYNEQFF	TGTGCCAGCAGTGGGACAGGGAGCTCCTACAATGAGCAGTTCTTC
TRBJ1-4	-	TRBV12-3/TRBV12-4	-	CASSLRGEKLFF	TGTGCCAGCAGTTTACGGGGTGAAAAACTGTTTTTT
TRBJ2-3	-	TRBV19	few	CASSRGGRKDTQYF	TGTGCCAGTAGTCGTGGCGGGCGAAAGGATACGCAGTATTTT
TRBJ2-7	-	TRBV16	-	CASSHLTTYEQYF	TGTGCCAGCAGCCACCTGACTACCTACGAGCAGTACTTC
TRBJ1-4	TRBD1	TRBV6-5	-	CASRQTGTGFEKLFF	TGTGCCAGCAGACAAACCGGGACAGGGTTTGAAAAACTGTTTTTT
TRBJ2-1	TRBD2	TRBV18	-	CASSPRTSDNEQFF	TGTGCCAGCTCACCACGGACTAGCGACAATGAGCAGTTCTTC
TRBJ1-1	TRBD1	TRBV2	few	CASRTGTVGEFPEAFF	TGTGCCAGCAGAACCGGGACAGTGGGGGAGTTCCCTGAAGCTTTCTTT
TRBJ1-6	TRBD1	TRBV9	-	CASSEGQLNNSPLHF	TGTGCCAGCAGCGAGGGACAGCTTAATAATTCACCCCTCCACTTT
TRBJ1-5	TRBD1	TRBV7-2	-	CASSPEAGGIIQPQHF	TGTGCCAGCAGCCCGGAGGCAGGGGGTATTATACAGCCCCAGCATTTT
TRBJ1-6	-	TRBV19	-	CASIATPGYYNSPLHF	TGTGCCAGTATCGCAACACCGGGATACTATAATTCACCCCTCCACTTT
TRBJ1-1	-	TRBV30	-	CAWSVYSSGHLNTEAFF	TGTGCCTGGAGCGTATATTCCTCGGGACACCTGAACACTGAAGCTTTCTTT
TRBJ1-1	TRBD1	TRBV5-1	once	CASSAGTGGTEAFF	TGCGCCAGCAGCGCCGGGACAGGGGGAACTGAAGCTTTCTTT
TRBJ2-3	TRBD2	TRBV7-6	once	CASSSTLAGASTDTQYF	TGTGCCAGCAGCTCCACACTAGCGGGGGCCAGCACAGATACGCAGTATTTT
TRBJ2-5	TRBD2	TRBV11-2	-	CASSYGLAGTQETQYF	TGTGCCAGCAGCTACGGGCTAGCGGGGACCCAAGAGACCCAGTACTTC
TRBJ1-2	-	TRBV2	-	CASREQGNNYGYTF	TGTGCCAGCAGAGAGCAGGGAAATAACTATGGCTACACCTTC
TRBJ1-2	-	TRBV14	-	CASSSTRNGYTF	TGTGCCAGCAGTTCGACTAGGAATGGCTACACCTTC
TRBJ2-5	TRBD2	TRBV18	-	CASSPVASGGPGQTQYF	TGTGCCAGCTCACCAGTGGCTAGCGGGGGGCCGGGACAGACCCAGTACTTC
TRBJ2-7	TRBD2	TRBV29-1	-	CSVEDWDRGGVNEQYF	TGCAGCGTTGAAGATTGGGATCGGGGGGGAGTTAACGAGCAGTACTTC
TRBJ2-4	TRBD2	TRBV2	-	CASTQSRLAGGRNIQYF	TGTGCCAGCACCCAGTCCCGGCTAGCGGGGGGACGGAACATTCAGTACTTC
TRBJ1-4	-	TRBV6-5	-	CASSLRGRVNGKLFF	TGTGCCAGCAGTCTCAGGGGAAGGGTGAATGGAAAACTGTTTTTT
TRBJ1-5	-	TRBV18	-	CASSPRQTYSNQPQHF	TGTGCCAGCTCACCGCGACAGACTTATAGCAATCAGCCCCAGCATTTT